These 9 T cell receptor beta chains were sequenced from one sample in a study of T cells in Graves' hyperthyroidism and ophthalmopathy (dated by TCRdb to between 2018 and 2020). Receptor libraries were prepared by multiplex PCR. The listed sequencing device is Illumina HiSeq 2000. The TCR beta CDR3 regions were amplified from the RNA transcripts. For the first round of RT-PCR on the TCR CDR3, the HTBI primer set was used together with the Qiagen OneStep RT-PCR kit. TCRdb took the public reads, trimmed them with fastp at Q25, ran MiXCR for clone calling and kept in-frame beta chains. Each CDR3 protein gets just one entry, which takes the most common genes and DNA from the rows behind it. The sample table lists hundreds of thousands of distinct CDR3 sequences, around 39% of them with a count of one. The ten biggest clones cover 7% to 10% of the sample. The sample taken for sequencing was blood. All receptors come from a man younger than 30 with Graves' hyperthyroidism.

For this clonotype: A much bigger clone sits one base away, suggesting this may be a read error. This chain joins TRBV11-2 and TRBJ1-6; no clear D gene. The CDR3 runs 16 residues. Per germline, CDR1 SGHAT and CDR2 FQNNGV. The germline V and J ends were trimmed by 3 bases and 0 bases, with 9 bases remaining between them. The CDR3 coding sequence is TGTGCCAGCAGCTTGGAACGGATCTCCTATAATTCACCCCTCCACTTT. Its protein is CASSLERISYNSPLHF.

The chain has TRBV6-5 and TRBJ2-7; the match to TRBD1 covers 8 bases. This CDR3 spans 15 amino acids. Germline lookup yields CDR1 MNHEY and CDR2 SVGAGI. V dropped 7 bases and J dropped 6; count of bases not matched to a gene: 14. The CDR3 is CASTLYQDRETEQYF. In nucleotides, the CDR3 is TGTGCCAGCACGTTATACCAGGACAGGGAGACCGAGCAGTACTTC.

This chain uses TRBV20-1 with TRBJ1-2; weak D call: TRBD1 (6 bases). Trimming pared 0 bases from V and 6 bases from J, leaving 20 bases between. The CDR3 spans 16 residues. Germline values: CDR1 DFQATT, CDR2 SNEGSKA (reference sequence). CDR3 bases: TGCAGTGCTAGAGATTTAGCGGGCGGGGGGGCGGATGGCTACACCTTC. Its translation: CSARDLAGGGADGYTF.

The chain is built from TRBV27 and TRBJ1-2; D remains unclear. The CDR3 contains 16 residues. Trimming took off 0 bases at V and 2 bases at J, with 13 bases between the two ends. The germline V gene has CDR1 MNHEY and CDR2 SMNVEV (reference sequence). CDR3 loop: CASSLSIPELNYGYTF. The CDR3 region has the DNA TGTGCCAGCAGTTTATCGATCCCAGAGCTAAACTATGGCTACACCTTC.

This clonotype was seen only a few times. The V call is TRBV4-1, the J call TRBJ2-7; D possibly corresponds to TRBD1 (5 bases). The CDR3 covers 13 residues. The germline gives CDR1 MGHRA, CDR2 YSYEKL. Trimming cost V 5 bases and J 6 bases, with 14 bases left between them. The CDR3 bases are TGCGCCAGCAGCTCCAGGGTGGTAGGCGAGCAGTACTTC. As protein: CASSSRVVGEQYF.

DNA for the CDR3: TGTGCCACCAGCAGCGAAGGGGGATCGATGAACACTGAAGCTTTCTTT. Encoded protein: CATSSEGGSMNTEAFF. The rearrangement joins TRBV15 to TRBJ1-1, with D possibly being TRBD1 (6 bases). V dropped 3 bases and J dropped 0 bases, with 14 bases sitting between them. Germline loops: CDR1 LNHNV, CDR2 YYDKDF (reference sequence). This CDR3 contains 16 residues.

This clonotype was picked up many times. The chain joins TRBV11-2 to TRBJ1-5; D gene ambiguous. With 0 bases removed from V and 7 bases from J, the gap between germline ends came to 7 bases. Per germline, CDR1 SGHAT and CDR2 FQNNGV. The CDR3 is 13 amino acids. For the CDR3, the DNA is TGTGCCAGCAGCTTAGAAGTTGGACAGCCCCAGCATTTT. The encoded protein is CASSLEVGQPQHF.

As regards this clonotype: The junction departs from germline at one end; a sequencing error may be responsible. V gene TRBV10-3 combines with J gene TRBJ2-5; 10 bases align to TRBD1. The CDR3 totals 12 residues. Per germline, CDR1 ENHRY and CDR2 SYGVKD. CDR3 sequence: CVTTGGGEIQYF. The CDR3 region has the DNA TGTGTCACGACAGGGGGCGGAGAGATCCAGTACTTC.

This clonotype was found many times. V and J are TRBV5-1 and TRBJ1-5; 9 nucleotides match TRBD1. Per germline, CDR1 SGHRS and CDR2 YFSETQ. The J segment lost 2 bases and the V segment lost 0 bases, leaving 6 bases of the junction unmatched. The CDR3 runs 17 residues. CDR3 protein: CASSLGGTGNGNQPQHF. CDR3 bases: TGCGCCAGCAGCTTGGGTGGGACAGGGAATGGCAATCAGCCCCAGCATTTT.